A single sample gave rise to the 8 T cell receptor beta chains below, sequenced in a study of glioma-infiltrating T cells after dendritic cell vaccination. The data were produced by immunoSEQ multiplex PCR, yet TCRdb's version contains in-frame clones alone and is incomplete. The table has about 96,000 clones, around three quarters seen once. The sample here was blood, taken before dendritic cell vaccination. These receptors were obtained from a human donor with glioblastoma.

This chain links TRBV18 with TRBJ2-3; 9 bases are shared with TRBD1. Germline CDR1 and CDR2: KGHSH and LQKENI. The ends lost 1 base at V and 4 bases at J; junction bases unmatched: 6. This CDR3 is 16 amino acids long. CDR3: CASSPRGQGVPDTQYF. CDR3 coding DNA: TGTGCCAGCTCACCACGGGGACAGGGTGTCCCAGATACGCAGTATTTT. Based on the CDR3 plus reference TRBV18 and TRBJ2-3, the full variable domain is NAGVMQNPRHLVRRRGQEARLRCSPMKGHSHVYWYRQLPEEGLKFMVYLQKENIIDESGMPKERFSAEFPKEGPSILRIQQVVRGDSAAYFCASSPRGQGVPDTQYFGPGTRLTVL.

A single count supports this clone. The V and J genes are TRBV2 and TRBJ2-2; 10 nucleotides line up with TRBD2. J lost 5 bases, V lost 6 bases, and 9 bases had no gene match. The CDR3 consists of 16 residues. Germline assignment: CDR1 SNHLY and CDR2 FYNNEI. The CDR3 DNA is TGTGCCAGCAGCGGCTTAGCGGGGGGCGGGACCGGGGAGCTGTTTTTT. This encodes CASSGLAGGGTGELFF.

The chain uses TRBV2 and TRBJ1-2; D is possibly TRBD1 (5 bases). Trimming took off 4 bases at V and 4 bases at J, with 7 bases between the two ends. This CDR3 has 12 amino acids. CDR1 SNHLY and CDR2 FYNNEI come from the germline V gene. In DNA form, the CDR3 reads TGTGCCAGCAGTGGGACACTCTATGGCTACACCTTC. Translated, it gives CASSGTLYGYTF.

The chain uses TRBV5-4 and TRBJ1-2, with 7 nucleotides matching TRBD1. The CDR3 runs 17 residues. Per germline, CDR1 SGHNT and CDR2 YYREEE (reference sequence). After removal of 1 base from V and 5 bases from J, the junction contained 14 bases not matched to a gene. CDR3 in DNA: TGTGCCAGCAGCTTGCCGCCAGGATGGGACAGAGAATATGGCTACACCTTC. Its protein product is CASSLPPGWDREYGYTF.

CDR3 loop: CASSWGHSSSYNEQFF. CDR3 sequence (DNA): TGTGCCAGCAGCTGGGGACATTCCTCCTCCTACAATGAGCAGTTCTTC. The V and J genes are TRBV11-3 and TRBJ2-1, with a possible D match to TRBD1 (6 bases). The CDR3 has 16 amino acids. V was shortened by 4 bases and J by 0 bases, with 13 bases between the two germline ends. Germline V gives CDR1 SGHNT, CDR2 YENEEA.

This clone was detected many times. The chain employs TRBV28 and TRBJ1-2; D is unresolved. Germline V CDR1 and CDR2: MDHEN, SYDVKM. This CDR3 region has 14 residues. Trimming left V 6 bases short and J 5 bases short, with 16 bases between. CDR3 sequence: CASRPPDGEYGYTF. CDR3 DNA: TGTGCCAGCAGGCCCCCGGACGGGGAGTATGGCTACACCTTC.

The chain recombines TRBV11-3 with TRBJ1-1, with unresolved D. The length of the CDR3 is 15 residues. The germline V and J ends were trimmed by 5 bases and 0 bases, with 13 bases remaining between them. Germline V gene data show CDR1 as SGHNT and CDR2 as YENEEA. Here the CDR3 reads CASSRGGKMNTEAFF. CDR3 nucleotides: TGTGCCAGCAGCCGAGGAGGGAAAATGAACACTGAAGCTTTCTTT.

This clone was recorded a few times. The genes are TRBV5-1 and TRBJ2-3, with TRBD2 matching 9 bases. Trimming removed 7 bases from V and 2 bases from J; junction bases left unmatched: 5. Germline loops: CDR1 SGHRS, CDR2 YFSETQ. The CDR3 covers 14 residues. The CDR3 here is CASLAGETTDTQYF. The CDR3 bases are TGCGCCAGCTTAGCGGGGGAGACCACAGATACGCAGTATTTT.